Below, one T cell receptor beta chain is given with its context. This clonotype was detected ten times or more. The specificity of this receptor is unknown. The sample holds no much larger clone one base away, and base qualities are not on file. This sample stems from a study of T cell repertoires in cytomegalovirus infection (dated by TCRdb to between 2018 and 2020). With regard to the full study: Recently identified HLA-C-restricted CMV epitopes, whose presentation resists viral immunomodulation, were targeted by peptide stimulations together with well-studied HLA-B-restricted epitopes. The HLA type of each donor mattered for the analysis, because public TCR beta signatures pointed to carriage of CMV infection along with the matching HLA type.

CDR1 and CDR2 are read off the germline V gene as SGHTA and FQGNSA. V is shortened by 10 bases, J by 3 bases, and the region joining them spans 15 bases. From cysteine to phenylalanine, the CDR3 is 13 amino acids long. Just CDR3 DNA is preserved here, 39 bases in frame from base 1. Study-wide conclusions, independent of this receptor: Cumulative frequency of public TCR beta family members discriminated carriers of CMV infection plus the relevant HLA type in this cohort and an independent 352-donor cohort. The ex vivo response was dominated by HLA-C-restricted CMV-specific TCR beta clonotypes, and the single most frequent clonotype in two of eight donors was supplied by these HLA-C-restricted clonotypes.

The treatment or condition label corresponds to: in vitro stimulation with specific CMV peptide epitopes to enrich CMV-specific T cells. The sequencer listed for this sample is Illumina HiSeq 1500. The raw public reads went through TCRdb reprocessing: fastp at Q25, MiXCR clone calling, in-frame beta chains kept. For every CDR3 protein sequence, its rows merge into one entry that carries the most common genes and DNA. The sample includes approximately 990,000 distinct CDR3 sequences, with around 30% observed a single time. Around an eighth of the sample is held by the ten biggest clonotypes. The TCR originated in a human donor in good health (CMV status not recorded). Some clones in this sample may be carry-over from other donors' samples. The sequence joins TRBV7-2 to TRBJ1-1; there is no confident call for the D gene. The sample was cultured CD8+ T cells from PBMCs, taken from culture after CMV antigen stimulation. The CDR3 is CAILGWGDTEAFF. Read as DNA, the sequence is TGTGCCATCCTGGGATGGGGAGACACTGAAGCTTTCTTT. Reference TRBV7-2 and TRBJ1-1 genes cover what lies past the CDR3, so the full variable domain is GAGVSQSPSNKVTEKGKDVELRCDPISGHTALYWYRQSLGQGLEFLIYFQGNSAPDKSGLPSDRFSAERTGGSVSTLTIQRTQQEDSAVYLCAILGWGDTEAFFGQGTRLTVV.